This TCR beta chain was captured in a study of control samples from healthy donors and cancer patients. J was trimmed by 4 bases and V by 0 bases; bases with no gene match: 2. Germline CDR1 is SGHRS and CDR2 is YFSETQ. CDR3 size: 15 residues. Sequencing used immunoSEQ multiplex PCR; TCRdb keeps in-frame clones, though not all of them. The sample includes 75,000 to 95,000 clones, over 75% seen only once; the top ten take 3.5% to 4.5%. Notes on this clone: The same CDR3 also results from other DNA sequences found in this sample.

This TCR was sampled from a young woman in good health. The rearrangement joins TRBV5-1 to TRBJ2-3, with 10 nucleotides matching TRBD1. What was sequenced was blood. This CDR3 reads CASSLGDRGADTQYF. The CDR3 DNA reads TGCGCCAGCAGCTTGGGGGACAGGGGAGCAGATACGCAGTATTTT.